A selection of T cell receptor beta chains follows, all from one sample in a study of cytomegalovirus exposure and HLA in healthy donors. TCRdb keeps only in-frame clones here, not all; method: immunoSEQ multiplex PCR. This table holds a few hundred thousand clones, 75% to 90% found once. Sequencing used PBMCs. These receptors originate from a woman aged 18-29 years in good health and CMV-seronegative. The CDR3 runs from the conserved cysteine through the conserved F or W. The D gene is left open where the match is weak. The size of a clone is reported for some rows only, either as once, few or many, or as a class for expanded clones.

v_call: TRBV27
d_call: NA
clone_size: NA
j_call: TRBJ2-3
cdr3_aa: CASSFPGTDTQYF
cdr3_nt: TGTGCCAGCAGTTTTCCGGGAACAGATACGCAGTATTTT

v_call: TRBV27
d_call: NA
clone_size: NA
j_call: TRBJ2-7
cdr3_aa: CASSQGIAYEQYF
cdr3_nt: TGTGCCAGCAGTCAGGGGATAGCCTACGAGCAGTACTTC

v_call: TRBV19
d_call: NA
clone_size: NA
j_call: TRBJ1-5
cdr3_aa: CASSKLREPQHF
cdr3_nt: TGTGCCAGTAGTAAGCTACGGGAGCCCCAGCATTTT

v_call: TRBV30
d_call: NA
clone_size: once
j_call: TRBJ1-4
cdr3_aa: CAWSVTDSLGEKLFF
cdr3_nt: TGTGCCTGGAGTGTTACGGACTCCCTGGGCGAAAAACTGTTTTTT

v_call: TRBV2
d_call: TRBD1
clone_size: NA
j_call: TRBJ2-4
cdr3_aa: CASSGQGAKNIQYF
cdr3_nt: TGTGCCAGCAGTGGACAGGGAGCCAAAAACATTCAGTACTTC

v_call: TRBV11-2
d_call: NA
clone_size: NA
j_call: TRBJ2-3
cdr3_aa: CASSIRARGDTQYF
cdr3_nt: TGTGCCAGCAGCATCCGGGCCCGGGGGGATACGCAGTATTTT

v_call: TRBV5-4
d_call: TRBD1
clone_size: NA
j_call: TRBJ2-2
cdr3_aa: CASSDGTGWSGELFF
cdr3_nt: TGTGCCAGCAGCGACGGGACAGGCTGGTCCGGGGAGCTGTTTTTT

v_call: TRBV30
d_call: TRBD2
clone_size: NA
j_call: TRBJ2-3
cdr3_aa: CAWSLFGRASTDTQYF
cdr3_nt: TGTGCCTGGAGTTTGTTCGGGAGGGCTAGCACAGATACGCAGTATTTT

v_call: TRBV5-4
d_call: NA
clone_size: NA
j_call: TRBJ1-3
cdr3_aa: CASSLGVSGNTIYF
cdr3_nt: TGTGCCAGCAGCTTGGGCGTCTCTGGAAACACCATATATTTT

v_call: TRBV10-1
d_call: NA
clone_size: NA
j_call: TRBJ1-6
cdr3_aa: CASSEFGASPLHF
cdr3_nt: TGCGCCAGCAGTGAGTTTGGGGCTTCACCCCTCCACTTT

v_call: TRBV27
d_call: NA
clone_size: NA
j_call: TRBJ1-2
cdr3_aa: CASSYSRSPSYTF
cdr3_nt: TGTGCCAGCAGCTATTCTCGAAGCCCTAGCTATACCTTC

v_call: TRBV2
d_call: NA
clone_size: NA
j_call: TRBJ2-3
cdr3_aa: CASLPPDRGGGTSTDTQYF
cdr3_nt: TGTGCCAGCCTCCCTCCCGATAGGGGGGGTGGAACTAGCACAGATACGCAGTATTTT

v_call: TRBV18
d_call: TRBD1
clone_size: NA
j_call: TRBJ1-3
cdr3_aa: CASSPETGYGNTIYF
cdr3_nt: TGTGCCAGCTCACCCGAGACAGGGTACGGAAACACCATATATTTT

v_call: TRBV10-3
d_call: TRBD1
clone_size: NA
j_call: TRBJ1-2
cdr3_aa: CAISLDRGAGYTF
cdr3_nt: TGTGCCATCAGCTTAGACAGGGGTGCTGGCTACACCTTC

v_call: TRBV4-1
d_call: NA
clone_size: NA
j_call: TRBJ2-2
cdr3_aa: CASSQVWTVPRWTGELFF
cdr3_nt: TGCGCCAGCAGCCAAGTATGGACAGTACCACGCTGGACCGGGGAGCTGTTTTTT

v_call: TRBV29-1
d_call: NA
clone_size: few
j_call: TRBJ1-2
cdr3_aa: CSVTTRGANYGYTF
cdr3_nt: TGCAGCGTAACTACCAGGGGCGCTAACTATGGCTACACCTTC

v_call: TRBV6-1
d_call: NA
clone_size: NA
j_call: TRBJ1-2
cdr3_aa: CASSEQRVYANYGYTF
cdr3_nt: TGTGCCAGCAGTGAACAGAGGGTCTATGCTAACTATGGCTACACCTTC

v_call: TRBV5-1
d_call: NA
clone_size: NA
j_call: TRBJ2-5
cdr3_aa: CASSFSGPRETQYF
cdr3_nt: TGCGCCAGCAGCTTTTCAGGGCCACGGGAGACCCAGTACTTC

v_call: TRBV7-9
d_call: NA
clone_size: NA
j_call: TRBJ1-2
cdr3_aa: CASSLPPGGTQLSADGYTF
cdr3_nt: TGTGCCAGCAGCTTACCACCGGGAGGGACCCAACTCAGTGCAGATGGCTACACCTTC

v_call: TRBV27
d_call: NA
clone_size: NA
j_call: TRBJ2-6
cdr3_aa: CASSLVGSLSGANVLTF
cdr3_nt: TGTGCCAGCAGTTTAGTCGGGAGTTTGTCTGGGGCCAACGTCCTGACTTTC

v_call: TRBV18
d_call: NA
clone_size: NA
j_call: TRBJ1-2
cdr3_aa: CASSVGQGRWRERYTF
cdr3_nt: TGTGCCAGCTCAGTTGGCCAAGGGAGGTGGAGGGAACGCTACACCTTC

v_call: TRBV2
d_call: NA
clone_size: once
j_call: TRBJ2-7
cdr3_aa: CASSEYRQDRYEQYF
cdr3_nt: TGTGCCAGCAGTGAATACAGGCAGGACCGCTACGAGCAGTACTTC

v_call: TRBV5-1
d_call: NA
clone_size: NA
j_call: TRBJ2-7
cdr3_aa: CASRAMGSSYEQYF
cdr3_nt: TGCGCCAGCAGGGCGATGGGGAGCTCCTACGAGCAGTACTTC

v_call: TRBV4-1
d_call: NA
clone_size: few
j_call: TRBJ1-2
cdr3_aa: CASSQDLGKGYTF
cdr3_nt: TGCGCCAGCAGCCAAGATCTAGGCAAGGGCTACACCTTC

v_call: TRBV7-2
d_call: TRBD2
clone_size: once
j_call: TRBJ2-3
cdr3_aa: CASSLTSGSADTQYF
cdr3_nt: TGTGCCAGCAGCCTGACTAGCGGGAGTGCAGATACGCAGTATTTT

v_call: TRBV7-9
d_call: NA
clone_size: NA
j_call: TRBJ1-2
cdr3_aa: CASSLAPGRGDGYTF
cdr3_nt: TGTGCCAGCAGCTTAGCTCCGGGCAGGGGAGATGGCTACACCTTC

v_call: TRBV28
d_call: TRBD2
clone_size: NA
j_call: TRBJ2-1
cdr3_aa: CASSPGLAGVGEQFF
cdr3_nt: TGTGCCAGCAGTCCGGGACTAGCGGGAGTAGGTGAGCAGTTCTTC

v_call: TRBV6-5
d_call: NA
clone_size: NA
j_call: TRBJ2-5
cdr3_aa: CASRRQIQETQYF
cdr3_nt: TGTGCCAGCAGAAGACAAATCCAAGAGACCCAGTACTTC

v_call: TRBV4-2
d_call: TRBD1
clone_size: NA
j_call: TRBJ2-2
cdr3_aa: CASSRLDRGVGELFF
cdr3_nt: TGTGCCAGCAGCCGACTGGACAGGGGGGTCGGGGAGCTGTTTTTT

v_call: TRBV5-4
d_call: TRBD1
clone_size: NA
j_call: TRBJ1-2
cdr3_aa: CASSMDRGQSGYTF
cdr3_nt: TGTGCCAGCAGCATGGACAGGGGGCAGAGTGGCTACACCTTC

v_call: TRBV7-9
d_call: TRBD1
clone_size: once
j_call: TRBJ1-1
cdr3_aa: CASSPGQGNNEVAFF
cdr3_nt: TGTGCCAGCAGCCCGGGACAGGGGAATAACGAAGTGGCTTTCTTT

v_call: TRBV27
d_call: NA
clone_size: NA
j_call: TRBJ2-7
cdr3_aa: CASMPQDYSYEQYF
cdr3_nt: TGTGCCAGCATGCCACAGGACTATTCCTACGAGCAGTACTTC

v_call: TRBV13
d_call: NA
clone_size: NA
j_call: TRBJ2-2
cdr3_aa: CASSNRGLNTGELFF
cdr3_nt: TGTGCCAGCAGCAATAGGGGTTTGAACACCGGGGAGCTGTTTTTT

v_call: TRBV5-1
d_call: NA
clone_size: NA
j_call: TRBJ1-2
cdr3_aa: CASTPGGSPDGYTF
cdr3_nt: TGCGCCAGCACCCCGGGGGGTAGCCCCGATGGCTACACCTTC

v_call: TRBV4-2
d_call: NA
clone_size: NA
j_call: TRBJ2-3
cdr3_aa: CASSQENSDTQYF
cdr3_nt: TGTGCCAGCAGCCAAGAAAACTCAGATACGCAGTATTTT

v_call: TRBV29-1
d_call: TRBD1
clone_size: NA
j_call: TRBJ1-1
cdr3_aa: CSVEEDGQGQVAFF
cdr3_nt: TGCAGCGTTGAAGAGGATGGACAGGGACAGGTAGCTTTCTTT

v_call: TRBV27
d_call: NA
clone_size: NA
j_call: TRBJ2-1
cdr3_aa: CASSLEKRGEQFF
cdr3_nt: TGTGCCAGCAGTTTAGAGAAGCGCGGTGAGCAGTTCTTC

v_call: TRBV10-3
d_call: TRBD1
clone_size: NA
j_call: TRBJ2-7
cdr3_aa: CAINRDRGYEQYF
cdr3_nt: TGTGCCATCAATAGGGACAGGGGTTACGAGCAGTACTTC

v_call: TRBV28
d_call: NA
clone_size: NA
j_call: TRBJ1-5
cdr3_aa: CASSITQGISNQPQHF
cdr3_nt: TGTGCCAGCAGTATCACCCAGGGTATTAGCAATCAGCCCCAGCATTTT

v_call: TRBV27
d_call: NA
clone_size: NA
j_call: TRBJ2-1
cdr3_aa: CASSFSIPTLSSYNEQFF
cdr3_nt: TGTGCCAGCAGTTTTAGCATCCCGACCCTGAGCTCCTACAATGAGCAGTTCTTC

v_call: TRBV7-8
d_call: TRBD1
clone_size: NA
j_call: TRBJ2-1
cdr3_aa: CASSLVQGAANEQFF
cdr3_nt: TGTGCCAGCAGCTTAGTTCAGGGGGCGGCCAATGAGCAGTTCTTC

v_call: TRBV4-2
d_call: TRBD2
clone_size: NA
j_call: TRBJ2-1
cdr3_aa: CASSQGASGSYNEQFF
cdr3_nt: TGTGCCAGCAGCCAAGGCGCTAGCGGGTCCTACAATGAGCAGTTCTTC

v_call: TRBV6-6
d_call: TRBD1
clone_size: NA
j_call: TRBJ2-7
cdr3_aa: CASSYSLGDRSGQYF
cdr3_nt: TGTGCCAGCAGTTACTCCCTTGGGGACAGAAGTGGGCAGTACTTC

v_call: TRBV19
d_call: NA
clone_size: NA
j_call: TRBJ1-5
cdr3_aa: CASSPFRYSNQPQHF
cdr3_nt: TGTGCCAGTAGCCCTTTCCGGTATAGCAATCAGCCCCAGCATTTT

v_call: TRBV5-4
d_call: TRBD2
clone_size: NA
j_call: TRBJ2-7
cdr3_aa: CASSLSPGGPYEQYF
cdr3_nt: TGTGCCAGCAGCTTGAGCCCGGGGGGGCCCTACGAGCAGTACTTC

v_call: TRBV4-1
d_call: TRBD2
clone_size: NA
j_call: TRBJ2-1
cdr3_aa: CASSQDTGGPNEQFF
cdr3_nt: TGCGCCAGCAGCCAAGATACGGGAGGACCCAATGAGCAGTTCTTC

v_call: TRBV7-8
d_call: NA
clone_size: NA
j_call: TRBJ2-5
cdr3_aa: CASSSNTRVGSETQYF
cdr3_nt: TGTGCCAGCAGCTCCAACACCAGGGTAGGGTCAGAGACCCAGTACTTC

v_call: TRBV7-8
d_call: NA
clone_size: once
j_call: TRBJ1-1
cdr3_aa: CASRPLGLSHPGDTEAFF
cdr3_nt: TGTGCCAGCAGACCTCTGGGGCTAAGTCACCCTGGCGACACTGAAGCTTTCTTT